Each of the 2 T cell receptor beta chains below was sequenced from the same sample in a study of cytomegalovirus exposure and HLA in healthy donors. The PCR ran on 60 Vbeta and 13 Jbeta primers. Produced via immunoSEQ multiplex PCR; TCRdb's table is partial and in-frame only. Altogether 150,000 to 200,000 clones are present, around 78% being singletons, with the ten largest covering around 3.3%. Material for sequencing was PBMCs. These receptors came from a woman in her thirties or forties in good health and CMV-seronegative.

J is TRBJ2-7 and V is TRBV4-1, with 9 bases matching TRBD1. Germline CDR1 MGHRA, CDR2 YSYEKL. The CDR3 consists of 18 residues. The junction had 11 bases not matched to a gene; V was cut back by 1 base and J by 1 base. CDR3 residues: CASSQGGTGSPDSYEQYF. The CDR3 coding sequence is TGCGCCAGCAGCCAAGGCGGGACAGGGTCCCCAGATTCCTACGAGCAGTACTTC.

This sequence joins TRBV6-4 and TRBJ2-2, with no clear D. Germline-derived CDR1 and CDR2 are MRHNA and SNTAGT. Trimming removed 0 bases from V and 3 bases from J, with 5 bases in between. This CDR3 has 14 residues. DNA for the CDR3: TGTGCCAGCAGTGACTCTGGGCACACCGGGGAGCTGTTTTTT. Its protein is CASSDSGHTGELFF.